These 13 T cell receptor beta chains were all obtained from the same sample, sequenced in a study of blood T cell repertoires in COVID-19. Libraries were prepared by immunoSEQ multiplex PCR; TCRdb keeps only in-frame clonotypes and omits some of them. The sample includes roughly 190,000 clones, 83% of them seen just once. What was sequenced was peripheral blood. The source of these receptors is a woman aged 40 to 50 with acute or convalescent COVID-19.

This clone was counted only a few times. The CDR3 DNA sequence: TGTGCCAGCACCGCGGGGGCTTATAATTCACCCCTCCACTTT. Protein: CASTAGAYNSPLHF. This chain connects TRBV28 to TRBJ1-6; D is possibly TRBD1 (6 bases). V gave up 7 bases and J gave up 4 bases, with 11 bases separating them. Germline V gene lookup returns CDR1 MDHEN and CDR2 SYDVKM. The CDR3 is 14 residues long.

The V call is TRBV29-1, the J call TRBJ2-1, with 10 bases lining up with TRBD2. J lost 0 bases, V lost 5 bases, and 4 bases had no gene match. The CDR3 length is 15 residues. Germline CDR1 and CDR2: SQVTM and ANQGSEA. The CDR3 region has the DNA TGCAGCGTTTTAGCGGGAGGTCGCTCCTACAATGAGCAGTTCTTC. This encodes CSVLAGGRSYNEQFF.

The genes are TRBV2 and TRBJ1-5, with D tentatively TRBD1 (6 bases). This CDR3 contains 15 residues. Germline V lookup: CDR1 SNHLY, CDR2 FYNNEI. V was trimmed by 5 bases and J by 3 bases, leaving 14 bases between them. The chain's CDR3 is CASSRRGADNQPQHF. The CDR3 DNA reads TGTGCCAGCAGTCGTCGGGGGGCAGACAATCAGCCCCAGCATTTT.

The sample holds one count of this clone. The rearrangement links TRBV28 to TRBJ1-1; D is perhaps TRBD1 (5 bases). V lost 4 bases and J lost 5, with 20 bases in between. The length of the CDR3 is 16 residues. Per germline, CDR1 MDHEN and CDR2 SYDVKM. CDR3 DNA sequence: TGTGCCAGCAGTTCCGTGGGGGATGGGGGGAAGACTGAAGCTTTCTTT. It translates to CASSSVGDGGKTEAFF. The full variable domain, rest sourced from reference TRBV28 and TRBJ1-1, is DVKVTQSSRYLVKRTGEKVFLECVQDMDHENMFWYRQDPGLGLRLIYFSYDVKMKEKGDIPEGYSVSREKKERFSLILESASTNQTSMYLCASSSVGDGGKTEAFFGQGTRLTVV.

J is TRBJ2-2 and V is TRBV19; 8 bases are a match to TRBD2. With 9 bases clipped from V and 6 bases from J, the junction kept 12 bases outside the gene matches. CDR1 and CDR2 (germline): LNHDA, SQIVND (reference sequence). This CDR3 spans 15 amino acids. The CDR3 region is CASGQQKAGAGELFF. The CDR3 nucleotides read TGTGCCAGCGGGCAGCAAAAAGCGGGGGCCGGGGAGCTGTTTTTT.

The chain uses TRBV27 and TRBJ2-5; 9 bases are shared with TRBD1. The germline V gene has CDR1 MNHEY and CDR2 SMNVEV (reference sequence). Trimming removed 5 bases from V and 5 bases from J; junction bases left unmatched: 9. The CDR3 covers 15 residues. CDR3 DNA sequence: TGTGCCAGCAGTGGGGGACAGGGATCACACGAGACCCAGTACTTC. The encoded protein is CASSGGQGSHETQYF.

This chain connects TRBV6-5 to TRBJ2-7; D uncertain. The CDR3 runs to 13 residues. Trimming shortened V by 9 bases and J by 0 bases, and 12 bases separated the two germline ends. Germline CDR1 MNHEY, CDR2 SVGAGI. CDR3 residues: CASLIESSYEQYF. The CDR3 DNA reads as TGTGCCAGTTTAATTGAGAGCTCCTACGAGCAGTACTTC.

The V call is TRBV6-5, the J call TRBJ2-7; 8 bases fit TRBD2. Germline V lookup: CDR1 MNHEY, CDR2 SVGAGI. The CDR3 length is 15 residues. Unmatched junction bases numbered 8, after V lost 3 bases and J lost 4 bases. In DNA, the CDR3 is TGTGCCAGCAGTTATCGGGGGGGGCGTAGATACGAGCAGTACTTC. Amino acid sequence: CASSYRGGRRYEQYF.

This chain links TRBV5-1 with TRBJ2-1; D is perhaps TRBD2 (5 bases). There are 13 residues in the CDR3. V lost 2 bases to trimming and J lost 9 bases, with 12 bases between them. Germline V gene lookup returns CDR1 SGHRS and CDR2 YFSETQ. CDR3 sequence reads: CASSLSGAFEQFF. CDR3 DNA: TGCGCCAGCAGCTTAAGCGGAGCATTTGAGCAGTTCTTC.

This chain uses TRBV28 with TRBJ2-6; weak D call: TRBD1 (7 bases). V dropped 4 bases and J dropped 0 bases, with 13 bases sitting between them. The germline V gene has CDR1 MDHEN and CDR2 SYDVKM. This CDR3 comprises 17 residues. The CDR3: CASSSGDSSSGANVLTF. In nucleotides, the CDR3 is TGTGCCAGCAGTTCGGGGGACAGTTCCTCTGGGGCCAACGTCCTGACTTTC.

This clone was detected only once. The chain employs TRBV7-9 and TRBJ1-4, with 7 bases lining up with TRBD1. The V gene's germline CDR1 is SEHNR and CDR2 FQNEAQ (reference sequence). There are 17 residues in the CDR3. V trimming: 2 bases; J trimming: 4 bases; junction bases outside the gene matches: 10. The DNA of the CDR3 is TGTGCCAGCAGCTTAAACACAAGGGGGACAGTTAATGAAAAACTGTTTTTT. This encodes CASSLNTRGTVNEKLFF.

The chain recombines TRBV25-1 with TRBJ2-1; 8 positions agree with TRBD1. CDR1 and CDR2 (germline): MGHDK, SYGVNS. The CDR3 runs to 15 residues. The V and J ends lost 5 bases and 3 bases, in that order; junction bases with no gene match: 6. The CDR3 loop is CASSPPGTGYNEQFF. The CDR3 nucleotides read TGTGCCAGCAGTCCCCCCGGGACAGGCTACAATGAGCAGTTCTTC.

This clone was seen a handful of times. Written as DNA, the CDR3 is TGTGCCAGCAGCTCCGGGGACAGCGGCTACAATGAGCAGTTCTTC. It is translated as CASSSGDSGYNEQFF. This rearrangement joins TRBV11-3 to TRBJ2-1, with TRBD1 matching over 7 bases. Trimming cost V 4 bases and J 3 bases; bases outside gene matches: 6. The CDR3 loop spans 15 amino acids. The germline V gene encodes CDR1 SGHNT and CDR2 YENEEA.